The sequence of this TCR beta chain was determined in a study of CD8 T cells in ankylosing spondylitis. The germline gives CDR1 SQVTM, CDR2 ANQGSEA. The CDR3 covers 18 residues. V trimming: 4 bases; J trimming: 1 base; junction bases outside the gene matches: 15. Study outcomes and limitations: Past studies reported some motif variants in reactive arthritis synovial fluid and blood. Seemingly distinctive of ankylosing spondylitis blood was a TCR beta motif formed by eight highly homologous variants.

Quantitative 5'-RACE with molecular barcodes generated TCR beta libraries. MiXCR was run by TCRdb on the 5' RACE reads, yielding one entry per CDR3 protein. The table shows about 750,000 distinct CDR3 sequences, with around 17% occurring only once. This clonotype was detected only a few times. What it binds is not known. The rearrangement links TRBV29-1 to TRBJ2-2, with 7 bases lining up with TRBD1. Sequencing used blood, either unsorted or a sorted T cell fraction (not recorded which). This TCR was sampled from a male donor with ankylosing spondylitis. The DNA for the CDR3 is TGCAGCGTTGTTAGGACAGGTCTAAAACCGGGGAACACCGGGGAGCTGTTTTTT. Amino acids: CSVVRTGLKPGNTGELFF.